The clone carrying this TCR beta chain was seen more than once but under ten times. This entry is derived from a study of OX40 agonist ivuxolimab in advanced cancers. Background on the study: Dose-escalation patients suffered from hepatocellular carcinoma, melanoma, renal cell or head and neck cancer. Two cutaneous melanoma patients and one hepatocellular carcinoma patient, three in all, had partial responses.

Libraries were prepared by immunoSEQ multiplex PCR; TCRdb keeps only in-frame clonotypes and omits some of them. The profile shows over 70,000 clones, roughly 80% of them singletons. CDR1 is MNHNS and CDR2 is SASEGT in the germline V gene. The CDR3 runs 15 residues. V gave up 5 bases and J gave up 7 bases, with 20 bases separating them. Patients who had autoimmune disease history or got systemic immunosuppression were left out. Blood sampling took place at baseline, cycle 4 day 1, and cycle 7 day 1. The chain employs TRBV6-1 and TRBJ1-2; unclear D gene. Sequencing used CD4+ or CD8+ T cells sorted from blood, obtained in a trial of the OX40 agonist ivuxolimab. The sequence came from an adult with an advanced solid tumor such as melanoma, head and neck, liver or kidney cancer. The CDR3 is CASSRPDATVAGYTF. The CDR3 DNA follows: TGTGCCAGCAGTCGGCCGGACGCTACCGTCGCTGGCTACACCTTC.